The TCR beta chain under discussion was sequenced for a study of Ad26.COV2.S vaccination and SARS-CoV-2 variants (dated by TCRdb to about 2021). For the study in its entirety: Donors in the vaccine arm were drawn from COV1001, a phase I-IIa trial of Ad26.COV2.S in healthy adults that was multicentre, randomized, double-blind and placebo-controlled. Ad26.COV2.S was given intramuscularly at 5x10^10 or 1x10^11 viral particles, as a single shot or as two shots 56 days apart. Investigators remained blinded to trial group allocation during experiments and outcome assessment. Participants in the trial were split at random into five groups of five each, receiving low-dose or high-dose Ad26.COV2.S once or twice, or else placebo on both occasions. TCRbeta repertoire sequencing served as the tool for gauging how specific and how broad the SARS-CoV-2-reactive T cell receptors were following Ad26.COV2.S vaccination. A total of 32 samples were included in the TCR-sequenced set, comprising around 20 Ad26.COV2.S vaccine recipients, 5 placebo recipients and 8 SARS-CoV-2 convalescent individuals. Here is what the overall study found, with its caveats: Comparable non-spike TCR breadth was observed between vaccine and placebo recipients, consistent with only spike being contained in the vaccine. Higher spike-specific TCR breadth was observed in Ad26.COV2.S recipients than in placebo recipients (P = 0.0014). Substantial breadth of spike-specific CD8+ and CD4+ T cell responses was reported after vaccination. The authors noted that the TCR breadth and depth analyses may have underestimated total T cell responses. The study was not powered for comparison of responses between vaccine doses or regimens.

V lost 3 bases and J lost 3 bases; the stretch between them is 9 bases long. Including cysteine and phenylalanine, the CDR3 has 13 amino acids. The retained sequence is limited to the CDR3, 39 bases, with the frame set at the first base. From the germline V gene, CDR1 is SGHTS and CDR2 is YDEGEE. Remarks on this clone: Its antigen is unknown. One base away there is no much larger clone; base qualities are not given.

The treatment or condition label here, explained by the study, means: about 20 received Ad26.COV2.S at low or high dose, single or two shots; 5 received placebo; per-sample allocation not given. Repertoires of vaccine and placebo recipients were sequenced from samples collected on day 63 after the first injection. In Cohort 1b, roughly 25 adults aged 18-55 years were enrolled at a single site in Boston, USA, between 29 July and 7 August 2020. Ad26.COV2.S consisted of a replication-incompetent adenovirus type 26 vector by which a prefusion-stabilized SARS-CoV-2 spike protein from the original Wuhan strain was expressed. The immunoSEQ Assay was used to sequence TCRbeta CDR3 regions. After extraction, genomic DNA underwent amplification by bias-controlled multiplex PCR, followed by high-throughput sequencing. Per the original workflow: To quantify the absolute abundance of every unique TCRbeta CDR3 region, sequences were collapsed and filtered. Usable DNA was measured by amplifying reference genes present in all nucleated cells, and TCRbeta template counts were normalized to that usable DNA to estimate T cell fraction. Repertoire TCRs were annotated as SARS-CoV-2-specific by exact matching of V gene, CDR3 amino acid sequence and J gene to a known reactive TCR set. The reference SARS-CoV-2 TCR set was derived from MIRA and filtered for enrichment in COVID-19-positive ImmuneCODE repertoires, a step that removed public or cross-reactive TCRs. Drawing on the MIRA antigens, annotated TCRs were analysed further at the level of specific ORF or position within ORF. Breadth was defined as the number of annotated unique rearrangements divided by the total number of unique productive rearrangements, and depth was defined as the summed frequency of the annotated unique rearrangements. Two-sided Wilcoxon rank-sum tests were used to compare TCR breadth between groups. TCRdb took over this immuneACCESS table, retaining in-frame rearrangements with V and J assigned. Such tables are incomplete; in checked studies, under half of the missing clones stem from an unresolved V gene, and the remainder is unexplained. The D gene and trimming were derived from the DNA, and the V and J assignments and clone size from that table. The sample table lists fewer than 500,000 clones, approximately 90% of them with a count of one. Together, the top ten hold over 9% of the sample.

The TCR was taken from a person between 18 and 59 years old who received the Ad26.COV2.S COVID-19 vaccine or a placebo. The V and J genes are TRBV5-8 and TRBJ2-5; the D assignment is uncertain and may be TRBD1 or TRBD2, with 5 bases supporting each. This specimen consisted of peripheral blood, obtained in a trial of Ad26.COV2.S vaccine versus placebo. The nucleotides read TGTGCCAGCAGCTCTCAGGGAGAAGAGACCCAGTACTTC. Translated, this is CASSSQGEETQYF.